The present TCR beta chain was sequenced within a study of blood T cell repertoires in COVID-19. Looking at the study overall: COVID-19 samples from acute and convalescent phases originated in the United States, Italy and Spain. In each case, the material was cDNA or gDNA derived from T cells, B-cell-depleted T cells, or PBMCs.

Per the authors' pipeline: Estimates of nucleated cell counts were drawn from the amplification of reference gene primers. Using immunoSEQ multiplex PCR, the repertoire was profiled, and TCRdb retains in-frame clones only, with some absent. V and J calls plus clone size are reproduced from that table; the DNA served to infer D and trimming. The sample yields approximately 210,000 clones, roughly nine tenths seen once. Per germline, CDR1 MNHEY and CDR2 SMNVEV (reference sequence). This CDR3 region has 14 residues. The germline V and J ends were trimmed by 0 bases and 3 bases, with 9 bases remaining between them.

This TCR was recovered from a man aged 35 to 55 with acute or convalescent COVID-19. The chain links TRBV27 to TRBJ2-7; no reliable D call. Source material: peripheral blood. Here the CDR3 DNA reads TGTGCCAGCAGTTTATCTAGTCAGGTCTACGAGCAGTACTTC. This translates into CASSLSSQVYEQYF.